This is a list of T cell receptor beta chains from one sample in a study of blood T cell repertoires in COVID-19. Profiling relied on immunoSEQ multiplex PCR, and the TCRdb table lists in-frame clones only, not all of them. This sample has over 45,000 clones; approximately 85% occur once, and the top ten carry approximately 11%. Sequencing was done on a sample of peripheral blood. These receptors all come from a human donor in a cohort sampled during active COVID-19. The CDR3 runs from the conserved cysteine through the conserved F or W. Fields, in order: clone size, V gene, J gene, D gene, CDR3 DNA, CDR3 protein. D genes are given only for firm matches. Clone size, where shown, is once, few, many, or a class for clones that have expanded.

abundance: once
v_gene: TRBV7-2
j_gene: TRBJ2-1
d_gene: TRBD2
CDR3nt: TGTGCCAGCAGCTCCACCGGTCGAGGGGCTAGCGGAGAGGATGAGCAGTTCTTC
CDR3aa: CASSSTGRGASGEDEQFF

abundance: NA
v_gene: TRBV7-2
j_gene: TRBJ2-5
d_gene: NA
CDR3nt: TGTGCCAGCAGCCCCACAGGGGCGGGGGAGACCCAGTACTTC
CDR3aa: CASSPTGAGETQYF

abundance: NA
v_gene: TRBV7-9
j_gene: TRBJ1-1
d_gene: TRBD1
CDR3nt: TGTGCCAGCAGCCGAACCGGACAGGTGGATGAAGCTTTCTTT
CDR3aa: CASSRTGQVDEAFF

abundance: NA
v_gene: TRBV5-6
j_gene: TRBJ2-5
d_gene: NA
CDR3nt: TGTGCCAGCAGCTCCCCTATGAGCAGGGTCAAAGGAGAGACCCAGTACTTC
CDR3aa: CASSSPMSRVKGETQYF

abundance: NA
v_gene: TRBV5-1
j_gene: TRBJ2-7
d_gene: TRBD2
CDR3nt: TGCGCCAGCAGCTTGTACACTAGCGGGAGTAAGACCTACGAGCAGTACTTC
CDR3aa: CASSLYTSGSKTYEQYF

abundance: NA
v_gene: TRBV7-3
j_gene: TRBJ1-2
d_gene: NA
CDR3nt: TGTGCCAGCAGCTTAACGGGGGGGTCCCCTAACTATGGCTACACCTTC
CDR3aa: CASSLTGGSPNYGYTF

abundance: NA
v_gene: TRBV29-1
j_gene: TRBJ2-5
d_gene: NA
CDR3nt: TGCAGCGTTGTACCGAGCGGCCCCCGGGGGACCCAGTACTTC
CDR3aa: CSVVPSGPRGTQYF

abundance: NA
v_gene: TRBV4-2
j_gene: TRBJ2-3
d_gene: TRBD2
CDR3nt: TGTGCCAGCAGCCAAGCACTAGCGGGAGGGGGAACAGATACGCAGTATTTT
CDR3aa: CASSQALAGGGTDTQYF

abundance: NA
v_gene: TRBV12-3/TRBV12-4
j_gene: TRBJ2-5
d_gene: NA
CDR3nt: TGTGCCAGCAGTTTAGGCCCGAGGGAGACCCAGTACTTC
CDR3aa: CASSLGPRETQYF

abundance: NA
v_gene: TRBV6-1
j_gene: TRBJ2-2
d_gene: NA
CDR3nt: TGTGCCAGCAGTGAAAATTGGGGCAAGAACACCGGGGAGCTGTTTTTT
CDR3aa: CASSENWGKNTGELFF